This T cell receptor beta chain comes out of a study of post-analysis software for immune sequencing data. Study information: Progressive-relapsing, secondary progressive and relapsing-remitting multiple sclerosis were among the disease courses included.

Germline CDR1 is SNHLY and CDR2 is FYNNEI. The CDR3 is made up of 15 amino acids. V was clipped by 2 bases and J by 4 bases, with 14 bases between them. About this clonotype itself: No antigen is known for it.

General observations from the study: Five TRBV segments, including TRBV5-6, TRBV5-1 and TRBV20-1, were more frequent in patients than controls. Patients with multiple sclerosis recorded significantly lower normalized Chao1 diversity than controls, the study found.

Unique molecular identifiers featured in each of the TCR beta cDNA libraries. One entry per CDR3 protein, called by TCRdb with MiXCR from the PCR reads. The table shows 350,000 to 450,000 distinct CDR3 sequences, with 30% to 40% occurring only once. The origin of this receptor is a girl aged 2 to 10 with multiple sclerosis. The material sequenced was blood. The rearrangement joins TRBV2 to TRBJ1-2, with a tentative D call TRBD1 (6 bases). The CDR3 nucleotides are TGTGCCAGCAGTGAACGGGGGGCCGAGGGCTATGGCTACACCTTC. Amino acids: CASSERGAEGYGYTF.